This TCR beta chain was recovered during a study of T cell responses to AZD1222 COVID-19 vaccine. Findings and caveats of the study: Seropositive status at baseline applied to only a handful of AZD1222 recipients. Receipt of two AZD1222 doses was followed by a rise in Spike-specific TCR breadth and depth. Possibly, clonal diversity was underestimated; donors were largely white British and included more females.

Timing groups of about 4 and about 12 weeks for second doses were pooled. Germline V gene sequence: CDR1 SGHRS, CDR2 YFSETQ. Trimming took off 1 base at V and 1 base at J, with 9 bases between the two ends. The CDR3 is made up of 15 amino acids. On this clone: Its antigen is still unknown.

Clones were read by immunoSEQ multiplex PCR, and TCRdb kept only the in-frame ones, dropping some. Seen here are approximately 120,000 clones, 85% observed once, and the top ten hold 3.5% to 4.5%. This receptor was obtained from an adult who received the AZD1222 COVID-19 vaccine. The rearrangement links TRBV5-1 to TRBJ2-1; possible D gene TRBD2, 6 bases. The sample in question was peripheral blood, obtained 28 days after the second AZD1222 dose. CDR3 in DNA: TGCGCCAGCAGCTTGATGGCGGGATCCTACAATGAGCAGTTCTTC. The encoded protein is CASSLMAGSYNEQFF.